This is a list of T cell receptor beta chains from one sample in a study of control samples from healthy donors and cancer patients. Clones were read by immunoSEQ multiplex PCR, and TCRdb kept only the in-frame ones, dropping some. The repertoire consists of more than 95,000 clones, with more than 70% occurring once and the leading ten covering 2.9%. The sequencing sample was made of blood. These receptors were collected from a man aged 60-69 years in good health. Both conserved end residues are part of each CDR3. The order of the fields is D gene, J gene, V gene, CDR3 DNA, CDR3 protein. D genes are given only for firm matches.

>TRBD1|TRBJ2-7|TRBV5-1
TGCGCCAGCAGCCCCGGGACAGGGATAGACGAGCAGTACTTC
CASSPGTGIDEQYF
>-|TRBJ2-2|TRBV4-3
TGCGCCAGCAGCCCCTTTAATGGCGGGGAGCTGTTTTTT
CASSPFNGGELFF
>TRBD2|TRBJ2-7|TRBV30
TGTGCCTGGAGATCGGGAGGCAGACGTGGAGAGCAGTACTTC
CAWRSGGRRGEQYF
>TRBD1|TRBJ2-5|TRBV19
TGTGCCAGTAGTATAGACCACGTGACACAGGGGTCGGGGGAGACCCAGTACTTC
CASSIDHVTQGSGETQYF
>TRBD1|TRBJ2-5|TRBV5-1
TGCGCCAGCAGCTGGGGGACAGGGGAAAAGACCCAGTACTTC
CASSWGTGEKTQYF
>-|TRBJ2-1|TRBV24-1
TGTGCCACCAGTGATTCCCAGGGTGTCCGGCAGTTCTTC
CATSDSQGVRQFF
>-|TRBJ1-1|TRBV29-1
TGCAGCGCCCGACAGTACAACACTGAAGCTTTCTTT
CSARQYNTEAFF
>-|TRBJ2-3|TRBV7-8
TGTGCCAGCAGCTTAGTGGAGGCGGGACGCTTGTATTTT
CASSLVEAGRLYF
>TRBD1|TRBJ1-4|TRBV27
TGTGCCAGCAGGCTGACCTCAGGGGGTACTAATGAAAAACTGTTTTTT
CASRLTSGGTNEKLFF
>TRBD1|TRBJ2-7|TRBV2
TGTGCCAGCGGACGGAGACAGGGGGCGTACGAGCAGTACTTC
CASGRRQGAYEQYF